This T cell receptor beta chain stems from a study of T cell responses to AZD1222 COVID-19 vaccine (dated by TCRdb to the early 2020s). Describing the broader study: AZD1222 recipients with second doses at about 4 weeks or about 12 weeks were pooled, because spike-specific TCR depth and breadth did not differ between schedules. TCR sequencing was performed for about 250 trial participants, of whom some 200 were given two doses of AZD1222 and approximately 25 were given two doses of MenACWY control vaccine. Trial participants were enrolled by age into 18-55, 56-69 and 70-plus year subgroups, with about 150, 27 and 61 TCR-sequenced participants respectively.

Results the study describes overall, beyond this receptor: CD4 TCRs associated with the vaccine covered the entire spike protein, and the dominant responses were in regions 160-218 and 743-854. Nearly half of unique spike-specific TCRs reportedly recognized epitopes outside regions mutated in the B.1.351 and B.1.1.7 variants. Because no day 14 peak-response samples were available, the repertoires could be characterized only after the peak T cell response. Spike-specific TCR breadth and depth rose significantly after two AZD1222 doses compared with day 0 and with MenACWY recipients. Conclusions about previously exposed vaccinees are limited, since just a handful of AZD1222 recipients were seropositive for SARS-CoV-2 at baseline. Participants were mostly white British, with more females than males. The authors suggested clonal diversity may have been underestimated. In the small 56-69-year group, the increase in depth fell short of significance, most likely because of low power.

In regard to this clone: Its antigen target is currently unknown. No base quality information exists; no much larger clone differs at one position.

The CDR3 regions of human TCRbeta chains were subjected to immunosequencing. The authors' pipeline ran thus. TCRs in the repertoires were compared against a reference library of SARS-CoV-2-specific TCRs that had been generated with the MIRA antigen-specificity platform. Breadth was defined as the fraction of unique TCRs that were SARS-CoV-2-associated. Depth was defined as the fraction of total T cells that were SARS-CoV-2-associated. Using the MIRA data, each spike-specific TCR was assigned both to the spike region to which the TCR was reactive and to a CD4 or CD8 class. Log10-transformed breadth and depth values were compared by one-way ANOVA with Sidak's multiple comparisons tests. This immuneACCESS table, as held by TCRdb, lists in-frame sequences with V and J called but not all clones. Of the missing ones, under half trace to an unresolved V gene in checked studies; the others have no known cause. The V and J calls and clone size were taken over from that table, and D and trimming were inferred from the DNA. The sample table shows around 92,000 clones, and 85% to 90% are seen once. The top ten clonotypes cover about a tenth of the sample.

Explained via the paper, the time point label denotes: baseline before first vaccination. Vaccinee samples came from UK trials COV001 and COV002, including a single-blind randomized controlled phase 2/3 trial of AZD1222 (ChAdOx1 nCoV-19) in healthy adults. For TCRbeta chain sequencing, PBMC samples were collected from trial participants at day 0 and at day 28 after the second dose. Reading the germline V gene gives CDR1 SGHRS and CDR2 YFSETQ. The CDR3 spans 12 residues, from the cysteine through the phenylalanine. The entry retains the CDR3 DNA only, 36 bases that are in frame from base 1. A distance of 7 bases separates the germline ends of V and J, which lose 3 bases and 4 bases respectively.

The sequence came from an adult in good health. The sample in question was peripheral blood, obtained on day 0 of AZD1222 vaccination. Here the chain combines TRBV5-1 and TRBJ1-2; no confident D gene assignment can be made. CDR3 sequence: CASSSQTYGYTF. In nucleotides, the sequence is TGCGCCAGCAGCTCCCAGACCTATGGCTACACCTTC.